Listed here are 19 T cell receptor beta chains from one sample, sequenced in a study of T cell changes during pregnancy in multiple sclerosis. The data were produced by immunoSEQ multiplex PCR, yet TCRdb's version contains in-frame clones alone and is incomplete. The repertoire consists of tens of thousands of clones, with about 89% occurring once and the leading ten covering roughly 1%. The sequencing here drew on peripheral blood, taken in the first trimester of pregnancy. The receptors here all came from a female donor in good health, enrolled as a control in a pregnancy study.

The J gene is TRBJ2-1, the V gene TRBV11-2; 10 bases are shared with TRBD2. The CDR3 loop spans 15 amino acids. Losses at the gene ends were 5 bases for V and 2 bases for J; bases not matched to a gene: 3. CDR1 is SGHAT, CDR2 FQNNGV, per germline. The CDR3 here is CASSPGTSAYNEQFF. In DNA form, the CDR3 reads TGTGCCAGCAGCCCCGGGACTAGCGCCTACAATGAGCAGTTCTTC.

V and J are TRBV6-5 and TRBJ2-4; a possible D gene is TRBD2 (6 bases). V lost 5 bases, J lost 1 base, and 12 bases lay in between. The germline CDR1 and CDR2 sequences are MNHEY and SVGAGI. There are 15 residues in the CDR3. As DNA, the CDR3 is TGTGCCAGCAGTGGCGGACTAACGGCCAAAAACATTCAGTACTTC. It codes for CASSGGLTAKNIQYF.

This rearrangement joins TRBV4-1 to TRBJ2-7, with 10 bases lining up with TRBD2. CDR1 and CDR2 from the germline V gene are MGHRA and YSYEKL. The V and J ends lost 0 bases and 4 bases, in that order; junction bases with no gene match: 6. The CDR3 spans 16 residues. CDR3 region: CASSQDWATSGYEQYF. CDR3 DNA: TGCGCCAGCAGCCAAGATTGGGCGACTAGCGGGTACGAGCAGTACTTC.

V is TRBV6-6 and J is TRBJ1-1; TRBD1 agrees at 9 bases. The germline V gene has CDR1 MNHNY and CDR2 SVGAGI (reference sequence). The CDR3 covers 16 residues. Trimming removed 1 base from V and 4 bases from J; junction bases left unmatched: 7. CDR3 residues: CASSYFNTGGGTEAFF. The CDR3 DNA is TGTGCCAGCAGTTACTTTAACACAGGGGGCGGCACTGAAGCTTTCTTT.

This clone was detected once. This rearrangement joins TRBV5-4 to TRBJ2-3, with D possibly being TRBD1 (5 bases). Germline-derived CDR1 and CDR2 are SGHNT and YYREEE (reference sequence). The CDR3 spans 14 residues. The V end was cut by 4 bases, the J end by 6 bases, with 15 bases between. The CDR3 loop reads CASSPRAGMDTQYF. The DNA of the CDR3 is TGTGCCAGCAGCCCGCGCGCAGGGATGGATACGCAGTATTTT.

This rearrangement joins TRBV30 to TRBJ2-7; D not certain. From germline, CDR1 is GTSNPN and CDR2 SVGIG (reference sequence). V lost 0 bases, J lost 10 bases, and 13 bases lay in between. The CDR3 extends over 12 amino acids. The CDR3 here is CAWSVSSRLQYF. For the CDR3, the DNA is TGTGCCTGGAGTGTATCTAGTCGGCTCCAGTACTTC.

V is TRBV29-1 and J is TRBJ2-7, with 7 bases matching TRBD2. J was trimmed by 0 bases and V by 5 bases; bases with no gene match: 16. This CDR3 is built from 17 residues. Looked up from germline, CDR1 is SQVTM and CDR2 is ANQGSEA. The CDR3 DNA is TGCAGCGTTCTAGAGCGGGGCTTAGTGACCCCCTCCTACGAGCAGTACTTC. Translated: CSVLERGLVTPSYEQYF.

The chain is built from TRBV28 and TRBJ2-2; 7 bases are shared with TRBD1. Germline CDR1 reads MDHEN; CDR2 reads SYDVKM. Losses at the gene ends were 5 bases for V and 3 bases for J; bases not matched to a gene: 3. The CDR3 covers 14 residues. CDR3: CASSTGVYTGELFF. The CDR3 coding sequence is TGTGCCAGCAGTACAGGGGTTTACACCGGGGAGCTGTTTTTT.

This clone was seen once. The J gene is TRBJ2-3, the V gene TRBV11-2; the D gene is possibly TRBD2 (5 bases). Per the germline V gene, CDR1 is SGHAT and CDR2 is FQNNGV. The CDR3 has 15 amino acids. V lost 1 base to trimming and J lost 0 bases, with 8 bases between them. Here the CDR3 reads CASSLVAYSTDTQYF. The CDR3 DNA follows: TGTGCCAGCAGCTTAGTAGCGTATAGCACAGATACGCAGTATTTT.

The chain joins TRBV29-1 to TRBJ2-2; the match to TRBD2 covers 10 bases. V dropped 2 bases and J dropped 8; count of bases not matched to a gene: 5. CDR1 and CDR2 (germline): SQVTM, ANQGSEA. The CDR3 covers 14 residues. CDR3 loop: CSVEQRGGPGELFF. CDR3 DNA: TGCAGCGTTGAACAGCGGGGGGGTCCGGGGGAGCTGTTTTTT.

This rearrangement joins TRBV7-9 to TRBJ2-5; TRBD1 aligns across 9 bases. Trimming took 5 bases from V and 6 from J; bases not matched to a gene: 10. Looked up from germline, CDR1 is SEHNR and CDR2 is FQNEAQ (reference sequence). The CDR3 runs to 15 residues. The CDR3 is CASSVQRTGEKTQYF. CDR3 sequence (DNA): TGTGCCAGCAGCGTACAAAGGACAGGGGAGAAGACCCAGTACTTC.

This chain links TRBV28 with TRBJ1-2; D is unclear. The CDR3 totals 14 residues. Trimming shortened V by 2 bases and J by 2 bases, and 9 bases separated the two germline ends. Germline CDR1 and CDR2: MDHEN and SYDVKM. The CDR3 sequence: CASSLVGENYGYTF. CDR3 sequence (DNA): TGTGCCAGCAGTTTAGTTGGGGAGAACTATGGCTACACCTTC.

The rearrangement uses TRBV28 and TRBJ1-1, with D uncertain. The CDR3 has 13 amino acids. Germline values: CDR1 MDHEN, CDR2 SYDVKM. Trimming took 5 bases from V and 0 from J, leaving 7 bases between them. The CDR3 DNA follows: TGTGCCAGCAGTCCCCGTATGAACACTGAAGCTTTCTTT. Protein sequence: CASSPRMNTEAFF.

The V call is TRBV27, the J call TRBJ2-7, with 7 bases matching TRBD1. CDR3 length: 14 residues. J gave up 0 bases and V 11 bases, and 10 bases lay outside the gene matches. Germline CDR1 reads MNHEY; CDR2 reads SMNVEV (reference sequence). The CDR3 here is CASRGQGLSYEQYF. CDR3 coding DNA: TGTGCCTCAAGGGGGCAGGGCCTCTCCTACGAGCAGTACTTC.

The V and J genes are TRBV7-2 and TRBJ1-2, with 9 bases identical to TRBD1. This CDR3 has 17 amino acids. The V gene's germline CDR1 is SGHTA and CDR2 FQGNSA. V trimming: 6 bases; J trimming: 0 bases; junction bases outside the gene matches: 11. In DNA form, the CDR3 reads TGTGCCAGCAGTCCACAGGGGGCGCGTTCAGCTAACTATGGCTACACCTTC. Translation gives CASSPQGARSANYGYTF.

This chain joins TRBV5-8 and TRBJ1-2, with D maybe TRBD1 (6 bases). The V and J ends lost 2 bases and 4 bases respectively, with 15 bases between them. The germline gives CDR1 SGHTS, CDR2 YDEGEE. The CDR3 has 15 amino acids. The CDR3 spells CASSFWDTRGYGYTF. In DNA form, the CDR3 reads TGTGCCAGCAGCTTTTGGGACACTCGGGGCTATGGCTACACCTTC.

V gene TRBV11-3 combines with J gene TRBJ2-6; D not resolved. The CDR3 is 15 amino acids. Germline CDR1 reads SGHNT; CDR2 reads YENEEA. V lost 5 bases and J lost 0, with 8 bases in between. CDR3 protein: CASSRDNSGANVLTF. CDR3 bases: TGTGCCAGCAGCCGAGATAACTCTGGGGCCAACGTCCTGACTTTC.

The chain combines TRBV2 with TRBJ1-4, with 10 bases aligning to TRBD1. The CDR3 runs 14 residues. The trim removed 9 bases at V and 7 bases at J, leaving 8 bases unmatched. Germline CDR1 reads SNHLY; CDR2 reads FYNNEI. The CDR3: CARGPGQGPEKLFF. The CDR3, as DNA: TGTGCCAGGGGGCCGGGACAGGGGCCTGAAAAACTGTTTTTT.

The V call is TRBV5-4, the J call TRBJ2-6; 7 positions agree with TRBD1. The V and J ends lost 4 bases and 0 bases, in that order; junction bases with no gene match: 4. Germline CDR1 reads SGHNT; CDR2 reads YYREEE (reference sequence). This CDR3 comprises 16 residues. The CDR3 region has the DNA TGTGCCAGCAGCAACCAGGGGGTCTCTGGGGCCAACGTCCTGACTTTC. Its protein is CASSNQGVSGANVLTF.